This TCR beta chain is from a study of CD8+ T cells in alopecia areata. RNA, once extracted, was reverse transcribed into cDNA for use as the sequencing template. The protocol was immunoSEQ multiplex PCR, while the TCRdb copy is restricted to in-frame clones and leaves out a portion. The repertoire includes 220,000 or so clones, 50% to 60% of them detected once, and less than 0.6% sits in the top ten. The CDR3 spans 15 residues. Unmatched junction bases numbered 3, after V lost 0 bases and J lost 7 bases. The V gene's germline CDR1 is SGDLS and CDR2 YYNGEE. The source was CD4+ T cells sorted from blood, collected at week 0. The receptor was derived from a human donor with alopecia areata. This chain uses TRBV9 with TRBJ1-6, with 8 bases fitting TRBD1. The CDR3 protein is CASSVGTGYNSPLHF. The DNA of the CDR3 is TGTGCCAGCAGCGTAGGGACAGGGTACAATTCACCCCTCCACTTT.